This is a list of T cell receptor beta chains from one sample in a study of T-cell reconstitution after alpha-beta-depleted transplantation in children. TCRdb ran MiXCR on the PCR reads and lists one entry per CDR3 protein. The table lists a few hundred thousand distinct CDR3 sequences, approximately 30% of them singletons. The input for sequencing was PBMCs, taken before TCRalphabeta/CD19-depleted stem cell transplant. Receptor source: a boy under three years old with Wiskott-Aldrich syndrome, due to receive a stem cell transplant. CDR3s include the opening cysteine and the closing phenylalanine or tryptophan. The order of the fields is clone size, J gene, V gene, D gene, CDR3 protein, CDR3 DNA. D genes are given only for firm matches. Clone size is not always given. Where it is, it says once, few, many or a class for expanded clones.

abundance: -
j_gene: TRBJ2-3
v_gene: TRBV4-1
d_gene: -
CDR3aa: CASSQEGGLGADTQYF
CDR3nt: TGCGCCAGCAGCCAAGAAGGCGGGTTAGGGGCAGATACGCAGTATTTT

abundance: -
j_gene: TRBJ2-7
v_gene: TRBV7-2
d_gene: TRBD2
CDR3aa: CASSTVAGGPYEQYF
CDR3nt: TGTGCCAGCAGCACGGTAGCGGGAGGCCCCTACGAGCAGTACTTC

abundance: -
j_gene: TRBJ1-1
v_gene: TRBV5-1
d_gene: -
CDR3aa: CASSLMPDTTEAFF
CDR3nt: TGCGCCAGCAGCTTGATGCCCGACACCACTGAAGCTTTCTTT

abundance: -
j_gene: TRBJ2-1
v_gene: TRBV30
d_gene: -
CDR3aa: CAWSGRQYNEQFF
CDR3nt: TGTGCCTGGAGTGGCCGTCAATACAATGAGCAGTTCTTC

abundance: few
j_gene: TRBJ2-3
v_gene: TRBV27
d_gene: -
CDR3aa: CASSFRPLLTDTQYF
CDR3nt: TGTGCCAGCAGTTTTCGACCGTTACTAACAGATACGCAGTATTTT

abundance: few
j_gene: TRBJ2-5
v_gene: TRBV7-9
d_gene: TRBD2
CDR3aa: CASSSSGRRETQYF
CDR3nt: TGTGCCAGCAGTAGTAGCGGGAGGAGAGAGACCCAGTACTTC

abundance: -
j_gene: TRBJ2-1
v_gene: TRBV24-1
d_gene: -
CDR3aa: CATSDFGAQQFF
CDR3nt: TGTGCCACCAGTGATTTCGGAGCCCAGCAGTTCTTC

abundance: few
j_gene: TRBJ1-4
v_gene: TRBV12-3/TRBV12-4
d_gene: -
CDR3aa: CASCRESHEKLFF
CDR3nt: TGTGCCAGCTGCCGGGAAAGTCATGAAAAACTGTTTTTT

abundance: few
j_gene: TRBJ1-5
v_gene: TRBV20-1
d_gene: TRBD1
CDR3aa: CSATGQGDTQPQHF
CDR3nt: TGCAGTGCAACGGGACAGGGGGACACTCAGCCCCAGCATTTT

abundance: few
j_gene: TRBJ2-2
v_gene: TRBV11-1
d_gene: TRBD2
CDR3aa: CASSLALLAGGLPGELFF
CDR3nt: TGTGCCAGCAGCTTAGCACTACTAGCGGGAGGCCTCCCCGGGGAGCTGTTTTTT

abundance: once
j_gene: TRBJ2-1
v_gene: TRBV10-3
d_gene: -
CDR3aa: CAISDRGGNEQFF
CDR3nt: TGTGCCATCAGTGACAGGGGGGGTAATGAGCAGTTCTTC

abundance: -
j_gene: TRBJ2-5
v_gene: TRBV12-3/TRBV12-4
d_gene: -
CDR3aa: CASRGKFQETQYF
CDR3nt: TGTGCCAGCAGGGGGAAGTTCCAAGAGACCCAGTACTTC

abundance: few
j_gene: TRBJ2-3
v_gene: TRBV20-1
d_gene: -
CDR3aa: CSADGSLTSTDTQYF
CDR3nt: TGCAGTGCCGACGGGAGTCTGACTAGCACAGATACGCAGTATTTT

abundance: -
j_gene: TRBJ2-1
v_gene: TRBV5-1
d_gene: -
CDR3aa: CASSPRGENEQFF
CDR3nt: TGCGCCAGCAGCCCGAGGGGGGAAAATGAGCAGTTCTTC

abundance: -
j_gene: TRBJ1-2
v_gene: TRBV5-1
d_gene: -
CDR3aa: CASSISPGGGRYTF
CDR3nt: TGCGCCAGCAGCATATCCCCAGGCGGCGGTCGCTACACCTTC

abundance: -
j_gene: TRBJ2-1
v_gene: TRBV15
d_gene: -
CDR3aa: CATSRDLGGFQFF
CDR3nt: TGTGCCACCAGCAGAGATCTTGGCGGGTTCCAGTTCTTC

abundance: -
j_gene: TRBJ2-5
v_gene: TRBV27
d_gene: TRBD2
CDR3aa: CASSVLAGQETQYF
CDR3nt: TGTGCCAGCAGCGTACTAGCGGGACAAGAGACCCAGTACTTC

abundance: -
j_gene: TRBJ2-3
v_gene: TRBV29-1
d_gene: TRBD2
CDR3aa: CSVLKAGGRDTQYF
CDR3nt: TGCAGCGTCCTCAAAGCGGGAGGGCGAGATACGCAGTATTTT

abundance: few
j_gene: TRBJ1-2
v_gene: TRBV7-2
d_gene: -
CDR3aa: CASSFRFYGYTF
CDR3nt: TGTGCCAGCAGCTTCCGGTTCTATGGCTACACCTTC

abundance: -
j_gene: TRBJ2-7
v_gene: TRBV4-2
d_gene: TRBD2
CDR3aa: CASSRRTSGRDPYEQYF
CDR3nt: TGTGCCAGCAGCCGACGGACTAGCGGGAGGGATCCCTACGAGCAGTACTTC

abundance: -
j_gene: TRBJ1-1
v_gene: TRBV12-3/TRBV12-4
d_gene: TRBD1
CDR3aa: CASSYPGTGRTEAFF
CDR3nt: TGTGCCAGCAGCTACCCCGGGACAGGGAGGACTGAAGCTTTCTTT

abundance: few
j_gene: TRBJ2-7
v_gene: TRBV12-3/TRBV12-4
d_gene: TRBD2
CDR3aa: CASSPFPKGLAGSLFYEQYF
CDR3nt: TGTGCCAGCAGTCCCTTCCCGAAAGGACTAGCGGGAAGTCTATTCTACGAGCAGTACTTC

abundance: -
j_gene: TRBJ2-1
v_gene: TRBV29-1
d_gene: TRBD1
CDR3aa: CSVESGGVSSYNEQFF
CDR3nt: TGCAGCGTTGAGTCAGGGGGCGTCAGCTCCTACAATGAGCAGTTCTTC

abundance: few
j_gene: TRBJ2-1
v_gene: TRBV2
d_gene: TRBD2
CDR3aa: CASSEGGLAGNEQFF
CDR3nt: TGTGCCAGCAGTGAAGGGGGACTAGCGGGCAATGAGCAGTTCTTC

abundance: -
j_gene: TRBJ2-7
v_gene: TRBV11-2
d_gene: -
CDR3aa: CASSSSVGWSYEQYF
CDR3nt: TGTGCCAGCAGCTCCTCCGTCGGGTGGTCCTACGAGCAGTACTTC

abundance: few
j_gene: TRBJ1-1
v_gene: TRBV6-1
d_gene: -
CDR3aa: CASSEQGTNTEAFF
CDR3nt: TGTGCCAGCAGTGAACAGGGAACGAACACTGAAGCTTTCTTT

abundance: few
j_gene: TRBJ2-5
v_gene: TRBV20-1
d_gene: -
CDR3aa: CSARPGAQYF
CDR3nt: TGCAGTGCCCGCCCCGGGGCCCAGTACTTC

abundance: once
j_gene: TRBJ1-2
v_gene: TRBV2
d_gene: -
CDR3aa: CASKVGYTF
CDR3nt: TGTGCCAGCAAGGTTGGTTACACCTTC

abundance: -
j_gene: TRBJ1-1
v_gene: TRBV5-1
d_gene: -
CDR3aa: CASSWSGADTEAFF
CDR3nt: TGCGCCAGCAGCTGGTCAGGGGCGGACACTGAAGCTTTCTTT

abundance: -
j_gene: TRBJ2-1
v_gene: TRBV2
d_gene: -
CDR3aa: CASSPTATENLTF
CDR3nt: TGTGCCAGCAGCCCGACTGCTACCGAGAACCTAACCTTC

abundance: -
j_gene: TRBJ2-1
v_gene: TRBV20-1
d_gene: -
CDR3aa: CSAFGTGNYNEQFF
CDR3nt: TGCAGTGCTTTCGGGACGGGTAATTACAATGAGCAGTTCTTC

abundance: -
j_gene: TRBJ2-5
v_gene: TRBV6-5
d_gene: -
CDR3aa: CASSWDIQETQYF
CDR3nt: TGTGCCAGCAGTTGGGACATCCAAGAGACCCAGTACTTC